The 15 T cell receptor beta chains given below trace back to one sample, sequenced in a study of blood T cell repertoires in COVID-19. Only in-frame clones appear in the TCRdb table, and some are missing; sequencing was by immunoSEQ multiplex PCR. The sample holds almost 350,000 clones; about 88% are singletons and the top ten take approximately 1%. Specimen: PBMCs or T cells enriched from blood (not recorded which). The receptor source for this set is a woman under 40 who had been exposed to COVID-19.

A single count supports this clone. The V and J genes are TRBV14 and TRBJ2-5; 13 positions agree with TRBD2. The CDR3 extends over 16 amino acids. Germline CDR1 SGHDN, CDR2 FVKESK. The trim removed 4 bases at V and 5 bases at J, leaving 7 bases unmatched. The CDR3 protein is CASSPGGTSGTETQYF. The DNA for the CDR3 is TGTGCCAGCAGCCCGGGAGGGACTAGCGGGACGGAGACCCAGTACTTC.

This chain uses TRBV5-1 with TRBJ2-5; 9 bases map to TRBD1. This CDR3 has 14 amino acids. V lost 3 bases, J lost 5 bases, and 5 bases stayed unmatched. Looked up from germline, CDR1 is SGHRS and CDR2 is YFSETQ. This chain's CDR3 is CASSWVGQGETQYF. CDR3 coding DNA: TGCGCCAGCAGCTGGGTGGGACAGGGCGAGACCCAGTACTTC.

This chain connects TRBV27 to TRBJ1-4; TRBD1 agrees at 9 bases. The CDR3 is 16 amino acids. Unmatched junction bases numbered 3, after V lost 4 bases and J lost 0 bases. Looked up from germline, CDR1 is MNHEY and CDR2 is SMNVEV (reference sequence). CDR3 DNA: TGTGCCAGCAGTTGGGGACAGGGTGCAACTAATGAAAAACTGTTTTTT. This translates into CASSWGQGATNEKLFF.

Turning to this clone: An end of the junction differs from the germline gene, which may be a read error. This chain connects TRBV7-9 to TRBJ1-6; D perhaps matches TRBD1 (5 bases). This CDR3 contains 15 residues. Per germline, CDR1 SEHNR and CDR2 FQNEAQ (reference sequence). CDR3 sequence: CASSLRDSNNSPLHF. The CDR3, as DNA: TGTGCCAGCAGCTTGAGGGACTCCAATAATTCACCCCTCCACTTT.

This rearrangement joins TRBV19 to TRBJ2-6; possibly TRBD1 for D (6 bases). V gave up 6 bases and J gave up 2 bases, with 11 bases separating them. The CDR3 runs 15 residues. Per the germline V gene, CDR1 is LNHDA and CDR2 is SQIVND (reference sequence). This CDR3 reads CASRAQGTGANVLTF. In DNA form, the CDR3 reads TGTGCCAGTAGAGCACAGGGAACTGGGGCCAACGTCCTGACTTTC.

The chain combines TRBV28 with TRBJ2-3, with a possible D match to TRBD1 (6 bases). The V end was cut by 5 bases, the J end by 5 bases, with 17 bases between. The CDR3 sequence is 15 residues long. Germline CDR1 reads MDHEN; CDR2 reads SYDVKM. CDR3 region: CASSPDLQGQDTQYF. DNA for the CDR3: TGTGCCAGCAGTCCCGATCTCCAGGGGCAAGATACGCAGTATTTT.

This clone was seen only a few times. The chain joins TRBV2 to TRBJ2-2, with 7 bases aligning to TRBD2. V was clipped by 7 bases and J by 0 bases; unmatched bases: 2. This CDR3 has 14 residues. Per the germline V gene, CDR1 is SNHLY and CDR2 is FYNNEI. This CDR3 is CASIGLANTGELFF. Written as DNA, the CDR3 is TGTGCCAGCATCGGACTAGCGAACACCGGGGAGCTGTTTTTT.

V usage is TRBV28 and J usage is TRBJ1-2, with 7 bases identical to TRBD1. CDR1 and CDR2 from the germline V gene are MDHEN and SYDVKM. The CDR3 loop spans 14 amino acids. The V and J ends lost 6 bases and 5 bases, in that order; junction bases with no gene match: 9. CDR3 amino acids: CASRRGTALYGYTF. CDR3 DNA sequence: TGTGCCAGCAGACGGGGGACAGCCCTATATGGCTACACCTTC.

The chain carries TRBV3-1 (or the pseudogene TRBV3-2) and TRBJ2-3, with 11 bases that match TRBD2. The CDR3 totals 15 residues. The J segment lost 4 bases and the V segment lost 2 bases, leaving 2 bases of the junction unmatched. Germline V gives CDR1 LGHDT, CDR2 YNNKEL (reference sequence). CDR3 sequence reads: CASSQIAGGADTQYF. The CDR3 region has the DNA TGTGCCAGCAGCCAAATAGCGGGAGGGGCAGATACGCAGTATTTT.

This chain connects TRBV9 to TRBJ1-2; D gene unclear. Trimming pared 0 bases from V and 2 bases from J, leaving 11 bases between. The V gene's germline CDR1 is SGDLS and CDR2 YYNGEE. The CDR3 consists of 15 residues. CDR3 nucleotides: TGTGCCAGCAGCGTAGACGGCGGTAAAAACTATGGCTACACCTTC. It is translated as CASSVDGGKNYGYTF.

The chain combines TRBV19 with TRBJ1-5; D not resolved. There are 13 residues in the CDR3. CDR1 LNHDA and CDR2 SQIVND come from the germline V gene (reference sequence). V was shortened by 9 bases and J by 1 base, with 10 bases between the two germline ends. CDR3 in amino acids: CASSVQSNQPQHF. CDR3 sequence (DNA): TGTGCCAGCTCGGTACAGAGCAATCAGCCCCAGCATTTT.

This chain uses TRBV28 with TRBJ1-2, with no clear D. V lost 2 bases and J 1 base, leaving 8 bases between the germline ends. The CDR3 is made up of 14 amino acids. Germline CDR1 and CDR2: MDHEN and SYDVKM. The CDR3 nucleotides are TGTGCCAGCAGTTTAGGGCAGATTAACTATGGCTACACCTTC. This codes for CASSLGQINYGYTF.

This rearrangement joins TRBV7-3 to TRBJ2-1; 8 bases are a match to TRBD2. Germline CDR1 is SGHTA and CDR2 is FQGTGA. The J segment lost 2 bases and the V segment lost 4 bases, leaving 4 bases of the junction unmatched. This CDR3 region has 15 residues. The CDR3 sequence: CASSSTSVAYNEQFF. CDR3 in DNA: TGTGCCAGCAGCTCGACTAGCGTAGCCTACAATGAGCAGTTCTTC.

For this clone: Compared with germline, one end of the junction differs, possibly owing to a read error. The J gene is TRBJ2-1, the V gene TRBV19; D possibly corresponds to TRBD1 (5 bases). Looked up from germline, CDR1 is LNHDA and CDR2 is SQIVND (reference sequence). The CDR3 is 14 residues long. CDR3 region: CASRPRAEGDEQFF. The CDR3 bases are TGTGCGAGTAGGCCCCGGGCTGAAGGGGATGAGCAGTTCTTC.

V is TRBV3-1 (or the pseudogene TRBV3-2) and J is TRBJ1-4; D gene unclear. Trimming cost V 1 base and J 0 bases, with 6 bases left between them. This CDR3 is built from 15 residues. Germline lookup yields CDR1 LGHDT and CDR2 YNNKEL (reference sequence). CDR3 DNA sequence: TGTGCCAGCAGCCAAGGTCCTGCAACTAATGAAAAACTGTTTTTT. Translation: CASSQGPATNEKLFF.